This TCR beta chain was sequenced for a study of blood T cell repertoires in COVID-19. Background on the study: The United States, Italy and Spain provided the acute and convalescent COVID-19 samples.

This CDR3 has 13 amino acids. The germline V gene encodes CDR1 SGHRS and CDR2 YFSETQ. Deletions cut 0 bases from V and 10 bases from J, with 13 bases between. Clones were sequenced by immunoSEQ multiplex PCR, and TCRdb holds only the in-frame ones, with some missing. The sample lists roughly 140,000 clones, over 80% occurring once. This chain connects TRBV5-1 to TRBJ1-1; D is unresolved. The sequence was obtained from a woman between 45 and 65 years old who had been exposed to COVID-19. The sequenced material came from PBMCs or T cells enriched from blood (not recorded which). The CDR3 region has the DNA TGCGCCAGCAGCTTGGAATGGGCCGAGGGAGCTTTCTTT. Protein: CASSLEWAEGAFF. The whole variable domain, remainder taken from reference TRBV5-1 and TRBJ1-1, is KAGVTQTPRYLIKTRGQQVTLSCSPISGHRSVSWYQQTPGQGLQFLFEYFSETQRNKGNFPGRFSGRQFSNSRSEMNVSTLELGDSALYLCASSLEWAEGAFFGQGTRLTVV.